These 23 T cell receptor beta chains originate from one sample sequenced in a study of blood T cell repertoires in COVID-19. TCRdb's table, derived via immunoSEQ multiplex PCR, lists solely in-frame clones and lacks some. The sample has about 94,000 clones; about 86% are singletons. Material: peripheral blood. The receptors originated from a man aged 60 to 75 with acute or convalescent COVID-19.

This clone was seen more than once but under ten times. The J gene is TRBJ1-3, the V gene TRBV30, with a tentative D call TRBD1 (5 bases). Germline V gene lookup returns CDR1 GTSNPN and CDR2 SVGIG (reference sequence). Trimming shortened V by 0 bases and J by 2 bases, and 11 bases separated the two germline ends. CDR3 length: 15 residues. In nucleotides, the CDR3 is TGTGCCTGGAGTGTACTTGGAGGGGCTGGAAACACCATATATTTT. Translation gives CAWSVLGGAGNTIYF.

CDR3 sequence: CASSERGQGYQPQHF. CDR3 nucleotides: TGTGCCAGCAGTGAAAGAGGCCAGGGTTATCAGCCCCAGCATTTT. This rearrangement joins TRBV6-1 to TRBJ1-5, with D possibly matching TRBD1 (5 bases). V lost 2 bases to trimming and J lost 5 bases, with 13 bases between them. The CDR3 sequence is 15 residues long. The germline V gene has CDR1 MNHNS and CDR2 SASEGT.

In nucleotides, the CDR3 is TGTGCCAGCAGCGATGAGCGGGGGGCGGGAGAGACCCAGTACTTC. Protein product: CASSDERGAGETQYF. This chain joins TRBV9 and TRBJ2-5; 9 positions match TRBD2. The trim removed 3 bases at V and 4 bases at J, leaving 7 bases unmatched. Germline CDR1 and CDR2: SGDLS and YYNGEE. The CDR3 is made up of 15 amino acids.

The chain employs TRBV19 and TRBJ1-2; D is perhaps TRBD1 (6 bases). Germline CDR1 and CDR2: LNHDA and SQIVND (reference sequence). Trimming cost V 6 bases and J 6 bases, with 14 bases left between them. This CDR3 spans 13 amino acids. The CDR3 sequence: CASSPGGPNGYTF. Here the CDR3 DNA reads TGTGCCAGTAGCCCCGGGGGGCCAAATGGCTACACCTTC. The full variable domain, in which reference TRBV19 and TRBJ1-2 provide the parts outside the CDR3, is DGGITQSPKYLFRKEGQNVTLSCEQNLNHDAMYWYRQDPGQGLRLIYYSQIVNDFQKGDIAEGYSVSREKKESFPLTVTSAQKNPTAFYLCASSPGGPNGYTFGSGTRLTVV.

The rearrangement uses TRBV7-7 and TRBJ2-3; the match to TRBD1 covers 7 bases. J was trimmed by 8 bases and V by 5 bases; bases with no gene match: 7. The CDR3 is 13 amino acids. CDR1 is SSHAT, CDR2 FNYEAQ, per germline (reference sequence). CDR3 sequence reads: CASSGQQGFTQYF. The CDR3 nucleotides are TGTGCCAGCAGCGGCCAACAGGGGTTTACGCAGTATTTT.

The chain uses TRBV6-2 or TRBV6-3 and TRBJ1-1; D is uncertain. With 0 bases removed from V and 1 base from J, the gap between germline ends came to 12 bases. Germline loops: CDR1 MNHEY, CDR2 SVGEGT. This CDR3 has 16 amino acids. CDR3 bases: TGTGCCAGCAGTTACTCGATAAGCCAACCGAACACTGAAGCTTTCTTT. Its protein product is CASSYSISQPNTEAFF.

The CDR3 DNA reads as TGTGCCAGCAGCGTAGACGAGGGAAGTAATGAAAAACTGTTTTTT. This sequence encodes CASSVDEGSNEKLFF. This chain joins TRBV9 and TRBJ1-4, with D uncertain. V lost 0 bases, J lost 4 bases, and 10 bases lay in between. This CDR3 is 15 amino acids long. Germline CDR1 SGDLS, CDR2 YYNGEE.

The chain combines TRBV14 with TRBJ2-7; possibly TRBD1 for D (5 bases). This CDR3 is built from 14 residues. Trimming removed 2 bases from V and 3 bases from J, with 11 bases in between. Per the germline V gene, CDR1 is SGHDN and CDR2 is FVKESK. The CDR3 nucleotides are TGTGCCAGCAGCCAACGACAGTCAAACTACGAGCAGTACTTC. Translating it yields CASSQRQSNYEQYF. Full variable domain (missing parts from reference TRBV14 and TRBJ2-7): EAGVTQFPSHSVIEKGQTVTLRCDPISGHDNLYWYRRVMGKEIKFLLHFVKESKQDESGMPNNRFLAERTGGTYSTLKVQPAELEDSGVYFCASSQRQSNYEQYFGPGTRLTVT.

This chain uses TRBV10-3 with TRBJ1-2, with 7 bases aligning to TRBD1. Per germline, CDR1 ENHRY and CDR2 SYGVKD. The V and J ends lost 6 bases and 6 bases, in that order; junction bases with no gene match: 7. This CDR3 has 13 amino acids. The CDR3 coding sequence is TGTGCCATCAGCCTAAGGGGGCCCGATGGCTACACCTTC. The encoded protein is CAISLRGPDGYTF.

There are a few counts of this clone. The rearrangement links TRBV6-5 to TRBJ1-5, with D possibly being TRBD1 (6 bases). Germline loops: CDR1 MNHEY, CDR2 SVGAGI. The CDR3 extends over 12 amino acids. Deletions cut 7 bases from V and 4 bases from J, with 8 bases between. The CDR3 sequence is CASNTGNQPQHF. CDR3 in DNA: TGTGCCAGCAACACAGGGAATCAGCCCCAGCATTTT.

The chain combines TRBV7-9 with TRBJ2-3; D perhaps matches TRBD1 (6 bases). The germline V gene encodes CDR1 SEHNR and CDR2 FQNEAQ (reference sequence). V lost 4 bases and J lost 6, with 11 bases in between. This CDR3 is 13 amino acids long. CDR3 coding DNA: TGTGCCAGCAGCTCCAATAGGGGGGATACGCAGTATTTT. This gives the protein CASSSNRGDTQYF.

Here the CDR3 DNA reads TGTGCCAGCAGCGACCGATGGGGGGATGGCTACACCTTC. Encoded protein: CASSDRWGDGYTF. The V gene is TRBV7-9, the J gene TRBJ1-2, with D possibly TRBD1 on 5 matching bases. V was shortened by 5 bases and J by 6 bases, with 13 bases between the two germline ends. The CDR3 consists of 13 residues. CDR1 is SEHNR, CDR2 FQNEAQ, per germline (reference sequence).

This chain connects TRBV14 to TRBJ1-2; unclear D gene. The CDR3 spans 15 residues. CDR1 SGHDN and CDR2 FVKESK come from the germline V gene. Trimming removed 1 base from V and 3 bases from J, with 12 bases in between. The CDR3 DNA follows: TGTGCCAGCAGCCAAGGGTCGAGTACTTACTATGGCTACACCTTC. Protein sequence: CASSQGSSTYYGYTF.

V is TRBV30 and J is TRBJ1-3, with D perhaps TRBD1 (5 bases). CDR3 size: 12 residues. The germline V gene encodes CDR1 GTSNPN and CDR2 SVGIG (reference sequence). V was clipped by 3 bases and J by 6 bases, with 9 bases between them. Here the CDR3 DNA reads TGTGCCTGGAGCAGGGAGGAAAACACCATATATTTT. It encodes CAWSREENTIYF.

The gene calls are TRBV19 and TRBJ2-7; 8 bases align to TRBD1. The CDR3 sequence is 14 residues long. J gave up 2 bases and V 2 bases, and 2 bases lay outside the gene matches. Germline CDR1 and CDR2: LNHDA and SQIVND (reference sequence). The CDR3 reads CASSITGGAYEQYF. The CDR3 DNA follows: TGTGCCAGTAGTATAACAGGGGGTGCCTACGAGCAGTACTTC.

This chain joins TRBV23-1 and TRBJ2-7, with D hard to call. TRBV23-1 is marked as an open reading frame, function uncertain. V lost 4 bases to trimming and J lost 3 bases, with 13 bases between them. The CDR3 contains 14 residues. CDR3 bases: TGCGCCAGCAGTCTGTGGTCGCAACTCTACGAGCAGTACTTC. It translates to CASSLWSQLYEQYF.

This chain joins TRBV6-5 and TRBJ2-5; 9 nucleotides line up with TRBD1. J was trimmed by 5 bases and V by 7 bases; bases with no gene match: 11. This CDR3 contains 15 residues. Germline lookup yields CDR1 MNHEY and CDR2 SVGAGI. CDR3 sequence: CASTLLDRGGETQYF. DNA for the CDR3: TGTGCCAGCACCTTACTGGACAGGGGAGGGGAGACCCAGTACTTC.

The chain links TRBV7-2 to TRBJ2-1; perhaps TRBD2 as D (6 bases). Germline lookup yields CDR1 SGHTA and CDR2 FQGNSA. V lost 1 base and J 13 bases, leaving 23 bases between the germline ends. The CDR3 contains 16 residues. The CDR3 loop reads CASSLGEAGFTGSQFF. CDR3 DNA sequence: TGTGCCAGCAGCTTAGGGGAGGCGGGTTTTACGGGGAGTCAGTTCTTC.

The chain carries TRBV19 and TRBJ2-1; 11 bases line up with TRBD2. V lost 0 bases, J lost 4 bases, and 2 bases stayed unmatched. The CDR3 contains 16 residues. Germline CDR1 LNHDA, CDR2 SQIVND (reference sequence). The CDR3 is CASSIEASGGYNEQFF. Here the CDR3 DNA reads TGTGCCAGTAGTATAGAGGCTAGCGGGGGGTACAATGAGCAGTTCTTC.

The rearrangement links TRBV11-2 to TRBJ1-1, with 7 bases aligning to TRBD1. The CDR3 loop spans 14 amino acids. The germline CDR1 and CDR2 sequences are SGHAT and FQNNGV. Germline trimming cut 6 bases from V and 1 base from J; bases unmatched to any gene: 5. CDR3: CASSPGTENTEAFF. CDR3 coding DNA: TGTGCCAGCAGTCCCGGGACAGAGAACACTGAAGCTTTCTTT.

Remarks on this clone: An end of the junction differs from the germline gene, which may be a read error. This chain uses TRBV13 with TRBJ1-2; D remains ambiguous. Germline-derived CDR1 and CDR2 are PRHDT and FYEKMQ (reference sequence). The CDR3 contains 13 residues. The CDR3 bases are TGTGCCAGCAGATTAGGTGGGAGCTATGGCTACACCTTC. Translated, it gives CASRLGGSYGYTF.

This chain links TRBV5-8 with TRBJ2-3; 10 bases line up with TRBD1. V was pared by 3 bases and J by 4 bases, with 5 bases of the junction left unmatched. CDR1 SGHTS and CDR2 YDEGEE come from the germline V gene. The CDR3 runs 15 residues. Here the CDR3 DNA reads TGTGCCAGCAGCTACCGACAGGGGGCCCCAGATACGCAGTATTTT. This translates into CASSYRQGAPDTQYF.

The rearrangement uses TRBV7-2 and TRBJ1-6, with TRBD1 identical over 10 bases. The germline V gene has CDR1 SGHTA and CDR2 FQGNSA. J gave up 9 bases and V 6 bases, and 8 bases lay outside the gene matches. This CDR3 has 15 residues. CDR3: CASRQTWDRGSPLHF. The CDR3 nucleotides read TGTGCCAGCAGACAAACATGGGACAGGGGTTCACCCCTCCACTTT.